Presented here are 24 T cell receptor beta chains from one specimen sequenced in a study of blood T cell repertoires in COVID-19. The method was immunoSEQ multiplex PCR; TCRdb's version includes in-frame clones alone and lacks a portion of them. Among over 250,000 clones listed, around 87% were seen once. What was sequenced was PBMCs or T cells enriched from blood (not recorded which). All receptors come from a woman aged 25 to 39 who had recovered from COVID-19.

The genes are TRBV4-1 and TRBJ1-2, with a weak D call TRBD1 (5 bases). This CDR3 contains 13 residues. Deletions cut 4 bases from V and 6 bases from J, with 12 bases between. Per the germline V gene, CDR1 is MGHRA and CDR2 is YSYEKL. The chain's CDR3 is CASSLRDWDGYTF. DNA of the CDR3: TGCGCCAGCAGCCTCAGGGACTGGGATGGCTACACCTTC.

This clone came up once. The chain employs TRBV5-5 and TRBJ1-2; D not resolved. Between the trimmed V and J ends, which lost 2 bases and 2 bases, there was a span of 10 bases. The CDR3 has 14 amino acids. Germline V lookup: CDR1 SGHKS, CDR2 YYEKEE (reference sequence). The CDR3 region has the DNA TGTGCCAGCAGCTTTTTCGGAGGGAACTATGGCTACACCTTC. Residues: CASSFFGGNYGYTF.

V gene TRBV28 combines with J gene TRBJ2-5; TRBD2 matches at 9 bases. The trim removed 6 bases at V and 1 base at J, leaving 3 bases unmatched. The CDR3 extends over 14 amino acids. Germline V lookup: CDR1 MDHEN, CDR2 SYDVKM. CDR3 in amino acids: CASRIAGVQETQYF. For the CDR3, the DNA is TGTGCCAGCAGGATAGCGGGGGTCCAAGAGACCCAGTACTTC.

This clone was found a few times. This chain links TRBV29-1 with TRBJ2-2, with 7 bases that match TRBD1. CDR1 is SQVTM and CDR2 is ANQGSEA in the germline V gene. The CDR3 loop spans 13 amino acids. Germline trimming cut 6 bases from V and 4 bases from J; bases unmatched to any gene: 5. The CDR3 region is CSVNRGGTGELFF. DNA of the CDR3: TGCAGCGTGAACAGGGGTGGCACCGGGGAGCTGTTTTTT.

The genes are TRBV6-5 and TRBJ1-3; D unresolved. V gave up 5 bases and J gave up 2 bases, with 13 bases separating them. The germline gives CDR1 MNHEY, CDR2 SVGAGI. CDR3 length: 15 amino acids. The CDR3 loop is CASSRRGLAGNTIYF. The CDR3 region has the DNA TGTGCCAGCAGTCGGCGAGGTTTGGCTGGAAACACCATATATTTT.

V and J are TRBV5-1 and TRBJ2-7, with 11 bases fitting TRBD2. The CDR3 totals 18 residues. Trimming took 4 bases from V and 1 from J; bases not matched to a gene: 13. Germline V gene data show CDR1 as SGHRS and CDR2 as YFSETQ. In nucleotides, the CDR3 is TGCGCCAGCAGCCGTCGGGGCTCGACTAGCGGGGAGTCCTACGAGCAGTACTTC. Translated, it gives CASSRRGSTSGESYEQYF.

The chain links TRBV10-3 to TRBJ1-2; D is perhaps TRBD1 (5 bases). Trimming left V 8 bases short and J 6 bases short, with 10 bases between. The CDR3 is 11 residues long. Germline V CDR1 and CDR2: ENHRY, SYGVKD. The CDR3 region is CAISGGDGYTF. For the CDR3, the DNA is TGTGCCATCTCGGGGGGGGATGGCTACACCTTC.

The chain carries TRBV5-1 and TRBJ2-7; a weak D match, TRBD1 (6 bases). Between the trimmed V and J ends, which lost 0 bases and 6 bases, there was a span of 13 bases. The CDR3 contains 14 residues. Germline CDR1 SGHRS, CDR2 YFSETQ. The CDR3 protein is CASSLAGTGIEQYF. CDR3 nucleotide sequence: TGCGCCAGCAGCTTGGCTGGAACAGGGATCGAGCAGTACTTC.

The chain is built from TRBV5-4 and TRBJ2-7; maybe TRBD1 (6 bases). The CDR3 sequence is 14 residues long. The ends were cut back, 4 bases at V and 4 bases at J, with 15 bases in the middle. Per germline, CDR1 SGHNT and CDR2 YYREEE (reference sequence). CDR3 amino acids: CASSLIGQKYEQYF. CDR3 DNA sequence: TGTGCCAGCAGCCTAATTGGACAGAAATACGAGCAGTACTTC.

The rearrangement links TRBV6-2 or TRBV6-3 to TRBJ2-1, with D perhaps TRBD2 (6 bases). Germline CDR1 reads MNHEY; CDR2 reads SVGEGT. This CDR3 has 13 amino acids. Trimming took off 2 bases at V and 7 bases at J, with 9 bases between the two ends. CDR3 amino acids: CASSYLTRNEQFF. The DNA of the CDR3 is TGTGCCAGCAGTTACCTGACTAGAAATGAGCAGTTCTTC.

The V gene is TRBV5-1, the J gene TRBJ1-5, with D perhaps matching TRBD1 (6 bases). Germline V gene lookup returns CDR1 SGHRS and CDR2 YFSETQ. The CDR3 runs to 15 residues. Trimming took 2 bases from V and 5 from J, leaving 14 bases between them. CDR3 DNA sequence: TGCGCCAGCAGCTTTGGAGTCTCAGGGGATCAGCCCCAGCATTTT. Protein product: CASSFGVSGDQPQHF. Looking up the rest from reference TRBV5-1 and TRBJ1-5 gives the full variable domain: KAGVTQTPRYLIKTRGQQVTLSCSPISGHRSVSWYQQTPGQGLQFLFEYFSETQRNKGNFPGRFSGRQFSNSRSEMNVSTLELGDSALYLCASSFGVSGDQPQHFGDGTRLSIL.

Written as DNA, the CDR3 is TGCAGCGTTGCAGGACAGCAAGTTAACTATGGCTACACCTTC. As protein: CSVAGQQVNYGYTF. The chain carries TRBV29-1 and TRBJ1-2; D is possibly TRBD1 (6 bases). Germline V lookup: CDR1 SQVTM, CDR2 ANQGSEA. This CDR3 comprises 14 residues. Trimming stripped 4 bases from V and 1 base from J, with 13 bases between.

The rearrangement links TRBV2 to TRBJ2-6; D remains unclear. V dropped 5 bases and J dropped 2 bases, with 10 bases sitting between them. The CDR3 has 15 residues. Germline V lookup: CDR1 SNHLY, CDR2 FYNNEI. The CDR3 loop is CASSPAVPGANVLTF. The DNA for the CDR3 is TGTGCCAGCAGTCCCGCAGTACCTGGGGCCAACGTCCTGACTTTC.

This clone was counted only a few times. V is TRBV4-1 and J is TRBJ1-1, with TRBD1 matching over 9 bases. Trimming took 1 base from V and 0 from J; bases not matched to a gene: 12. Germline V gene data show CDR1 as MGHRA and CDR2 as YSYEKL. The CDR3 sequence is 19 residues long. CDR3 in amino acids: CASSQARDRVTRVNTEAFF. CDR3 nucleotide sequence: TGCGCCAGCAGCCAAGCCCGGGACAGGGTTACTAGGGTGAACACTGAAGCTTTCTTT.

The chain carries TRBV5-1 and TRBJ1-2, with D maybe TRBD1 (5 bases). V was trimmed by 0 bases and J by 0 bases, leaving 9 bases between them. The CDR3 covers 15 residues. Germline-derived CDR1 and CDR2 are SGHRS and YFSETQ. The DNA for the CDR3 is TGCGCCAGCAGCTTGGGGGCAGGGACTAACTATGGCTACACCTTC. As protein: CASSLGAGTNYGYTF.

V and J are TRBV11-2 and TRBJ2-2, with a tentative D call TRBD1 (5 bases). Germline V CDR1 and CDR2: SGHAT, FQNNGV. Trimming left V 2 bases short and J 4 bases short, with 5 bases between. This CDR3 has 13 amino acids. The CDR3 DNA sequence: TGTGCCAGCAGCTTAACAGGCACCGGGGAGCTGTTTTTT. It encodes CASSLTGTGELFF.

V gene TRBV7-9 combines with J gene TRBJ1-1; 10 bases are a match to TRBD1. The CDR3 is 16 residues long. V was clipped by 5 bases and J by 1 base; unmatched bases: 7. Germline lookup yields CDR1 SEHNR and CDR2 FQNEAQ (reference sequence). CDR3: CASSPGQGGGNTEAFF. Here the CDR3 DNA reads TGTGCCAGCAGCCCCGGACAGGGGGGAGGGAACACTGAAGCTTTCTTT.

This chain joins TRBV30 and TRBJ2-7; 14 bases align to TRBD2. J lost 0 bases, V lost 2 bases, and 12 bases had no gene match. CDR1 and CDR2 (germline): GTSNPN, SVGIG (reference sequence). The CDR3 length is 19 residues. The CDR3 bases are TGTGCCTGGAGTCCATTGGGACTAGCGGGGGCCCATTTCTCCTACGAGCAGTACTTC. This gives the protein CAWSPLGLAGAHFSYEQYF.

This clone was seen only once. The CDR3 here is CASSVKLGGPDTDTQYF. In DNA form, the CDR3 reads TGTGCCAGCAGCGTTAAGTTGGGGGGACCCGACACAGATACGCAGTATTTT. V is TRBV2 and J is TRBJ2-3, with D maybe TRBD2 (6 bases). In germline, CDR1 is SNHLY, CDR2 FYNNEI. The CDR3 spans 17 residues. Trimming removed 6 bases from V and 2 bases from J, with 21 bases in between.

J is TRBJ2-3 and V is TRBV9; the D gene is possibly TRBD1 (5 bases). Germline V gene sequence: CDR1 SGDLS, CDR2 YYNGEE. The CDR3 extends over 15 amino acids. V lost 0 bases to trimming and J lost 4 bases, with 12 bases between them. The CDR3 sequence is CASSVGQGNPDTQYF. Here the CDR3 DNA reads TGTGCCAGCAGCGTAGGGCAGGGTAATCCAGATACGCAGTATTTT.

The genes are TRBV7-8 and TRBJ1-3; D perhaps matches TRBD1 (5 bases). Germline CDR1 reads SGHVS; CDR2 reads FQNEAQ. CDR3 size: 16 residues. V was pared by 0 bases and J by 0 bases, with 9 bases between. CDR3 amino acids: CASSLARGASGNTIYF. In DNA, the CDR3 is TGTGCCAGCAGCTTAGCGCGGGGCGCCTCTGGAAACACCATATATTTT.

This chain connects TRBV12-3 or TRBV12-4 to TRBJ2-3; D not certain. Deletions cut 5 bases from V and 3 bases from J, with 3 bases between. The CDR3 runs to 11 residues. This chain's CDR3 is CASSPTDTQYF. CDR3 in DNA: TGTGCCAGCAGTCCTACAGATACGCAGTATTTT.

The V and J genes are TRBV4-1 and TRBJ2-5; 7 bases are shared with TRBD1. Trimming cost V 0 bases and J 5 bases; bases outside gene matches: 6. CDR3 length: 15 amino acids. In germline, CDR1 is MGHRA, CDR2 YSYEKL. The CDR3 loop is CASSQENRGSETQYF. The CDR3 coding sequence is TGCGCCAGCAGCCAAGAAAACAGGGGTTCGGAGACCCAGTACTTC.

The chain carries TRBV6-1 and TRBJ2-7, with TRBD2 matching over 12 bases. There are 16 residues in the CDR3. Germline V lookup: CDR1 MNHNS, CDR2 SASEGT. V lost 4 bases to trimming and J lost 0 bases; unmatched junction nucleotides: 4. The CDR3 region has the DNA TGTGCCAGCAGTGCGCAACTAGCGGGGGGCTCCTACGAGCAGTACTTC. It is translated as CASSAQLAGGSYEQYF.